This record concerns one T cell receptor beta chain sequence. As yet, its antigen is unknown. The CDR3 loop spans 12 amino acids. The germline gives CDR1 SQVTM, CDR2 ANQGSEA. V shed 1 base and J shed 3 bases, with 4 bases lying between them. The sample is drawn from a study of naive and memory T cell subsets. Two oligonucleotides, mixed equimolar, formed the beta constant-region primer covering TRBC1 and TRBC2. Ligated cDNA was amplified by four rounds of PCR with nested alpha and beta constant-region primers and SP2. Each CDR3 protein gets one entry after TCRdb re-called the UMI-ligation and nested PCR reads with MiXCR. Here the sample spans more than 95,000 distinct CDR3 sequences, 13% to 15% being singletons. Overall study results and limits: There was no ground truth to check naive and memory subset results. Possibly reflecting memory cells re-expressing CD45RA, a few larger clonotypes occurred in naive repertoires, especially CD8.

This sequence joins TRBV29-1 and TRBJ2-1; D is unresolved. Material: naive CD8+ T cells from blood. The clonotype comes from a human donor in good health. CDR3 nucleotides: TGCAGCGTTGAAGCTTTCTACAATGAGCAGTTCTTC. As protein: CSVEAFYNEQFF.